The 3 T cell receptor beta chains below all came from one sample that was sequenced in a study of beta chain features in type 1 diabetes. Sequencing targeted expressed TCRB transcripts, as all isolated RNA had been reverse transcribed. Generated by immunoSEQ multiplex PCR, the TCRdb table keeps only in-frame clones and is missing some. The sample carries some 330,000 clones, about 10% recorded once. Sequences were obtained from naive CD4+ T cells from blood. These TCRs come from a woman under 40 in good health.

The chain carries TRBV28 and TRBJ2-7; possible D gene TRBD1, 6 bases. The CDR3 loop spans 12 amino acids. V lost 6 bases and J lost 6, with 12 bases in between. Germline values: CDR1 MDHEN, CDR2 SYDVKM. CDR3 amino acids: CASSQQGSEQYF. CDR3 nucleotide sequence: TGTGCCAGCAGCCAACAGGGTTCCGAGCAGTACTTC.

The chain couples TRBV2 to TRBJ2-1; 8 bases are shared with TRBD2. The CDR3 is 13 residues long. CDR1 and CDR2 (germline): SNHLY, FYNNEI. The J segment lost 3 bases and the V segment lost 7 bases, leaving 2 bases of the junction unmatched. This CDR3 reads CASKLADYNEQFF. The DNA for the CDR3 is TGTGCCAGCAAACTAGCGGACTACAATGAGCAGTTCTTC.

This clone showed up just a few times. The genes are TRBV7-2 and TRBJ2-1; possibly TRBD1 for D (6 bases). Looked up from germline, CDR1 is SGHTA and CDR2 is FQGNSA. Trimming cost V 2 bases and J 5 bases, with 7 bases left between them. This CDR3 has 13 amino acids. As DNA, the CDR3 is TGTGCCAGCAGCTTAAGGGGGAACAATGAGCAGTTCTTC. Encoded protein: CASSLRGNNEQFF. Filled out from reference TRBV7-2 and TRBJ2-1, the complete variable domain reads GAGVSQSPSNKVTEKGKDVELRCDPISGHTALYWYRQSLGQGLEFLIYFQGNSAPDKSGLPSDRFSAERTGGSVSTLTIQRTQQEDSAVYLCASSLRGNNEQFFGPGTRLTVL.